Listed below are T cell receptor beta chains from one sample, sequenced in a study of control samples from healthy donors and cancer patients. The repertoire was sequenced with immunoSEQ multiplex PCR; TCRdb's copy has only in-frame clones and lacks some. The sample holds 390,000 or so clones; approximately 92% are singletons and the top ten take around 6.5%. Sequencing was carried out using PBMCs. These receptor sequences come from a man aged 40-49 years with head and neck cancer. Both conserved end residues are part of each CDR3. The D gene is left open where the match is weak. Expanded clones are given a class, and other clones once, few, many or no size at all.

>TRBJ1-4|TRBD1|TRBV28|.
CASSAPRQGSANEKLFF
TGTGCCAGCAGTGCCCCCCGACAGGGGTCCGCTAATGAAAAACTGTTTTTT
>TRBJ1-2|.|TRBV6-5|.
CASSYSQTATYGYTF
TGTGCCAGCAGTTACTCGCAGACAGCTACCTATGGCTACACCTTC
>TRBJ1-1|.|TRBV4-1|.
CASSQAGVLTEAFF
TGCGCCAGCAGCCAAGCAGGGGTCCTGACTGAAGCTTTCTTT
>TRBJ2-5|.|TRBV27|.
CASSLLRGETQYF
TGTGCCAGCAGTTTATTACGGGGAGAGACCCAGTACTTC
>TRBJ2-7|.|TRBV28|.
CASSHQLTGEQYF
TGTGCCAGCAGTCACCAACTAACTGGCGAGCAGTACTTC
>TRBJ1-5|.|TRBV28|.
CASSLPPGGVNQPQHF
TGTGCCAGCAGTTTACCCCCAGGCGGGGTCAATCAGCCCCAGCATTTT
>TRBJ2-2|.|TRBV19|.
CASSMGANTGELFF
TGTGCCAGTAGTATGGGGGCGAACACCGGGGAGCTGTTTTTT
>TRBJ2-6|.|TRBV19|.
CASSSQGGASGANVLTF
TGTGCCAGTAGTAGTCAGGGTGGGGCCTCTGGGGCCAACGTCCTGACTTTC
>TRBJ2-1|TRBD2|TRBV27|.
CASGVLAGGTWDDYNEQFF
TGTGCCAGCGGAGTTCTAGCGGGAGGAACATGGGATGATTACAATGAGCAGTTCTTC
>TRBJ2-6|.|TRBV6-2/TRBV6-3|.
CASSQGAGANVLTF
TGTGCCAGCAGTCAGGGAGCTGGGGCCAACGTCCTGACTTTC
>TRBJ2-7|.|TRBV7-9|.
CASSFLYEQYF
TGTGCCAGCAGCTTCCTCTACGAGCAGTACTTC
>TRBJ2-5|TRBD2|TRBV28|.
CASRPLGWREGETQYF
TGTGCCAGCAGACCCCTGGGCTGGCGGGAGGGGGAGACCCAGTACTTC
>TRBJ2-7|.|TRBV27|.
CASGPEVNERAYEQYF
TGTGCCAGCGGACCCGAAGTCAACGAAAGGGCCTACGAGCAGTACTTC
>TRBJ1-2|.|TRBV10-2|.
CASTSGVGYGYTF
TGCGCCAGCACCAGCGGCGTCGGCTATGGCTACACCTTC
>TRBJ2-7|.|TRBV18|.
CASSSRGLAAGGIHEQYF
TGTGCCAGCTCGTCGAGGGGGCTAGCCGCGGGAGGAATCCACGAGCAGTACTTC
>TRBJ1-5|.|TRBV28|.
CASSTQPVLAQHF
TGTGCCAGCAGTACCCAACCGGTCTTGGCCCAGCATTTT
>TRBJ1-4|.|TRBV28|once
CASSYHSDSLNEKLFF
TGTGCCAGCAGCTATCATTCGGACAGCCTAAATGAAAAACTGTTTTTT
>TRBJ2-5|.|TRBV9|.
CASSVGFSGAQYF
TGTGCCAGCAGCGTAGGTTTCTCTGGGGCCCAGTACTTC
>TRBJ1-1|.|TRBV5-6|.
CASSGLDRNTEAFF
TGTGCCAGCAGCGGGTTGGACAGGAACACTGAAGCTTTCTTT
>TRBJ1-5|.|TRBV27|.
CASKEAAAVNQPQHF
TGTGCCAGCAAGGAGGCGGCCGCGGTTAATCAGCCCCAGCATTTT
>TRBJ2-7|.|TRBV27|.
CASSLSTGSVSYEQYF
TGTGCCAGCAGTTTATCGACAGGTTCCGTCTCCTACGAGCAGTACTTC
>TRBJ2-7|TRBD1|TRBV7-3|.
CASSPVGTGGYEQYF
TGTGCCAGCAGCCCTGTAGGGACAGGGGGTTACGAGCAGTACTTC
>TRBJ2-4|TRBD1|TRBV10-3|.
CAIRADRADIQYF
TGTGCCATCAGAGCCGACAGGGCGGACATTCAGTACTTC
>TRBJ1-4|.|TRBV12-3/TRBV12-4|once
CASSFGEKLFF
TGTGCCAGCAGTTTTGGCGAAAAACTGTTTTTT
>TRBJ2-2|.|TRBV29-1|.
CSVTSTGELFF
TGCAGCGTTACCTCCACCGGGGAGCTGTTTTTT
>TRBJ2-7|.|TRBV4-3|.
CASSQDFGRAGYEQYF
TGCGCCAGCAGCCAAGATTTCGGGCGGGCAGGCTACGAGCAGTACTTC
>TRBJ1-5|.|TRBV19|.
CASSPVAGSNQPQHF
TGTGCCAGTAGTCCGGTAGCGGGGAGCAATCAGCCCCAGCATTTT
>TRBJ1-2|.|TRBV18|.
CASSPEYNYGYTF
TGTGCCAGCTCACCAGAATACAACTATGGCTACACCTTC
>TRBJ1-3|TRBD1|TRBV6-5|.
CASSFPGTGAGNTIYF
TGTGCCAGCAGTTTCCCCGGGACAGGGGCTGGAAACACCATATATTTT
>TRBJ2-7|.|TRBV6-5|once
CASSSAGPYEQYF
TGTGCCAGCAGTTCGGCGGGACCCTACGAGCAGTACTTC
>TRBJ1-1|TRBD1|TRBV6-5|once
CASSRNGQGSTEAFF
TGTGCCAGCAGTAGGAATGGACAGGGATCCACTGAAGCTTTCTTT
>TRBJ2-6|TRBD1|TRBV19|.
CASRKFATGASSGANVLTF
TGTGCCAGTAGGAAATTCGCGACAGGGGCTAGCTCTGGGGCCAACGTCCTGACTTTC
>TRBJ1-2|.|TRBV6-6|.
CASSYSSPPANYGYTF
TGTGCCAGCAGTTACTCCTCGCCCCCGGCCAACTATGGCTACACCTTC
>TRBJ2-4|.|TRBV4-1|.
CASSQAPRDSKNIQYF
TGCGCCAGCAGCCAAGCCCCCCGGGACTCTAAAAACATTCAGTACTTC
>TRBJ1-6|.|TRBV7-2|.
CASSAQGFGNSPLHF
TGTGCCAGCAGCGCCCAGGGTTTCGGTAATTCACCCCTCCACTTT
>TRBJ2-7|.|TRBV12-2|.
CASRLEGPEALYEQYF
TGTGCAAGTCGCTTAGAGGGCCCGGAGGCCCTCTACGAGCAGTACTTC
>TRBJ1-1|.|TRBV28|.
CASSTDRSLNTEAFF
TGTGCCAGCAGTACGGACAGATCGCTGAACACTGAAGCTTTCTTT
>TRBJ1-1|TRBD1|TRBV29-1|.
CSVQITTGRGVVNTEAFF
TGCAGCGTTCAAATAACGACAGGGAGGGGTGTAGTGAACACTGAAGCTTTCTTT
>TRBJ2-3|.|TRBV4-1|.
CASSLGTTDTQYF
TGCGCCAGCAGCCTAGGTACCACAGATACGCAGTATTTT
>TRBJ2-5|.|TRBV7-2|.
CASSLGGTPLETQYF
TGTGCCAGCAGCTTAGGGGGGACGCCCCTAGAGACCCAGTACTTC
>TRBJ1-4|TRBD1|TRBV4-3|.
CASSQAPGQGAREKLFF
TGCGCCAGCAGCCAAGCGCCGGGACAGGGGGCGAGAGAAAAACTGTTTTTT
>TRBJ1-1|.|TRBV11-2|.
CASSLRFNTEAFF
TGTGCCAGCAGCTTAAGGTTTAACACTGAAGCTTTCTTT